The source of this TCR beta chain is a study of blood T cell repertoires in COVID-19. TCRdb's table, derived via immunoSEQ multiplex PCR, lists solely in-frame clones and lacks some. The table records 50,000 to 65,000 clones, around nine tenths of them present only once. CDR1 SEHNR and CDR2 FQNEAQ come from the germline V gene (reference sequence). Trimming stripped 1 base from V and 9 bases from J, with 13 bases between. The CDR3 covers 14 residues. The sequence derives from a man in his 70s with acute or convalescent COVID-19. What was sequenced was peripheral blood. The chain links TRBV7-9 to TRBJ2-1; D uncertain. CDR3 region: CASSLVPQAIEQFF. In DNA form, the CDR3 reads TGTGCCAGCAGCTTAGTCCCCCAGGCCATTGAGCAGTTCTTC.